The 28 T cell receptor beta chains presented below share a single source sample, sequenced in a study of blood T cell repertoires in COVID-19. Here immunoSEQ multiplex PCR was the method, and the copy in TCRdb shows in-frame clones only, minus some. The sample lists some 350,000 clones; roughly 90% were seen once. The sequencing sample was made of peripheral blood. These receptors all come from a woman in her seventies with COVID-19, enrolled during active disease.

The chain uses TRBV7-9 and TRBJ2-1; D may be TRBD1 (6 bases). Trimming took off 5 bases at V and 4 bases at J, with 12 bases between the two ends. The germline gives CDR1 SEHNR, CDR2 FQNEAQ (reference sequence). The length of the CDR3 is 14 residues. CDR3 nucleotide sequence: TGTGCCAGCAGCCTCCGGGACACATACAATGAGCAGTTCTTC. Translation gives CASSLRDTYNEQFF.

This clone was detected once. The chain recombines TRBV18 with TRBJ1-2, with 11 bases matching TRBD1. Germline V gene lookup returns CDR1 KGHSH and CDR2 LQKENI. This CDR3 comprises 14 residues. After removal of 3 bases from V and 8 bases from J, the junction contained 5 bases not matched to a gene. The CDR3 coding sequence is TGTGCCAGCTCACCTGGACAGGGGGCTTGGGGCTACACCTTC. Translation: CASSPGQGAWGYTF. Full variable domain (remainder filled in from reference TRBV18 and TRBJ1-2): NAGVMQNPRHLVRRRGQEARLRCSPMKGHSHVYWYRQLPEEGLKFMVYLQKENIIDESGMPKERFSAEFPKEGPSILRIQQVVRGDSAAYFCASSPGQGAWGYTFGSGTRLTVV.

The chain recombines TRBV28 with TRBJ1-2, with D unresolved. The CDR3 length is 14 residues. Germline V gives CDR1 MDHEN, CDR2 SYDVKM. Trimming pared 8 bases from V and 8 bases from J, leaving 21 bases between. DNA of the CDR3: TGTGCCAGCGTTCCCCAGTGGGGAGGACGAGGCTACACCTTC. Translated: CASVPQWGGRGYTF.

This chain joins TRBV7-3 and TRBJ2-1; maybe TRBD1 (6 bases). The CDR3 extends over 14 amino acids. Germline V gene lookup returns CDR1 SGHTA and CDR2 FQGTGA. V lost 1 base, J lost 5 bases, and 9 bases lay in between. The CDR3 region has the DNA TGTGCCAGCAGCTTAAGAGGGGGAGACAATGAGCAGTTCTTC. This codes for CASSLRGGDNEQFF.

This clone was picked up a small number of times. The chain uses TRBV5-1 and TRBJ2-7, with a tentative D call TRBD1 (6 bases). The germline V gene encodes CDR1 SGHRS and CDR2 YFSETQ. The germline V and J ends were trimmed by 1 base and 0 bases, with 11 bases remaining between them. This CDR3 spans 15 amino acids. CDR3 sequence reads: CASSLNGQSSYEQYF. The CDR3 DNA is TGCGCCAGCAGCTTGAATGGACAGAGCTCCTACGAGCAGTACTTC.

The chain employs TRBV10-3 and TRBJ1-3, with a weak D call TRBD1 (6 bases). V was trimmed by 9 bases and J by 0 bases, leaving 15 bases between them. The CDR3 runs 15 residues. CDR1 ENHRY and CDR2 SYGVKD come from the germline V gene. CDR3 bases: TGTGCCATTAGTCTCGGACAGAGCTCTGGAAACACCATATATTTT. This sequence encodes CAISLGQSSGNTIYF.

Note on this clone: The same CDR3 is also encoded by other DNA sequences in this sample. This chain connects TRBV19 to TRBJ1-1; D remains ambiguous. The V gene lost 4 bases and the J gene lost 1 base, with 10 bases spanning the gap. The CDR3 has 14 amino acids. The germline V gene encodes CDR1 LNHDA and CDR2 SQIVND (reference sequence). CDR3 sequence reads: CASSTDRENTEAFF. The CDR3 bases are TGTGCCAGTAGTACCGATCGGGAGAACACTGAAGCTTTCTTT. The complete variable domain, with remaining parts taken from reference TRBV19 and TRBJ1-1, reads DGGITQSPKYLFRKEGQNVTLSCEQNLNHDAMYWYRQDPGQGLRLIYYSQIVNDFQKGDIAEGYSVSREKKESFPLTVTSAQKNPTAFYLCASSTDRENTEAFFGQGTRLTVV.

Only a few counts were recorded for this clone. This sequence joins TRBV5-1 and TRBJ1-2; 9 bases fit TRBD1. This CDR3 contains 16 residues. Germline-derived CDR1 and CDR2 are SGHRS and YFSETQ. Trimming cost V 0 bases and J 6 bases; bases outside gene matches: 9. CDR3 sequence (DNA): TGCGCCAGCAGCTTGGGCGGGACAGGGAAGACTAATGGCTACACCTTC. This gives the protein CASSLGGTGKTNGYTF.

The CDR3 here is CASSYSRGSTYEQYF. DNA of the CDR3: TGTGCCAGCAGTTACTCGCGAGGGTCCACCTACGAGCAGTACTTC. This sequence joins TRBV6-2 or TRBV6-3 and TRBJ2-7; possibly TRBD2 for D (5 bases). The CDR3 length is 15 residues. V shed 0 bases and J shed 2 bases, with 11 bases lying between them. Germline CDR1 is MNHEY and CDR2 is SVGEGT.

The V gene is TRBV28, the J gene TRBJ1-3, with a tentative D call TRBD1 (6 bases). The CDR3 contains 15 residues. Germline V gene data show CDR1 as MDHEN and CDR2 as SYDVKM. Trimming removed 6 bases from V and 4 bases from J, with 16 bases in between. The CDR3 loop reads CASSPITGTGNTIYF. The CDR3 DNA reads TGTGCCAGCAGCCCTATCACAGGGACCGGAAACACCATATATTTT.

For the CDR3, the DNA is TGTGCCAGCAGTGAAAATAATGGGCCTTATTATGGCTACACCTTC. As protein: CASSENNGPYYGYTF. This chain uses TRBV2 with TRBJ1-2; D not resolved. Germline loops: CDR1 SNHLY, CDR2 FYNNEI. The ends were cut back, 2 bases at V and 5 bases at J, with 15 bases in the middle. The CDR3 totals 15 residues.

The rearrangement uses TRBV19 and TRBJ2-4; 13 bases fit TRBD2. The germline gives CDR1 LNHDA, CDR2 SQIVND (reference sequence). The CDR3 length is 17 residues. Losses at the gene ends were 4 bases for V and 0 bases for J; bases not matched to a gene: 3. The CDR3 here is CASSSTSGGVAKNIQYF. CDR3 bases: TGTGCCAGTAGTAGTACTAGCGGGGGGGTAGCCAAAAACATTCAGTACTTC.

This chain joins TRBV18 and TRBJ2-1; 7 positions agree with TRBD1. Trimming removed 5 bases from V and 0 bases from J; junction bases left unmatched: 7. The CDR3 has 16 residues. Germline V CDR1 and CDR2: KGHSH, LQKENI. The CDR3, as DNA: TGTGCCAGCTCAAGTGACCGGGACAGCTCCTACAATGAGCAGTTCTTC. The encoded protein is CASSSDRDSSYNEQFF.

The chain employs TRBV5-5 and TRBJ1-6; D may be TRBD1 (5 bases). Looked up from germline, CDR1 is SGHKS and CDR2 is YYEKEE (reference sequence). V lost 4 bases, J lost 5 bases, and 19 bases lay in between. The CDR3 runs 17 residues. This CDR3 is CASSLAGGKGDNSPLHF. In DNA, the CDR3 is TGTGCCAGCAGCCTAGCGGGGGGAAAAGGGGATAATTCACCCCTCCACTTT.

The chain employs TRBV6-6 and TRBJ2-1, with 11 nucleotides matching TRBD2. Germline V gene sequence: CDR1 MNHNY, CDR2 SVGAGI (reference sequence). After removal of 5 bases from V and 9 bases from J, the junction contained 9 bases not matched to a gene. The CDR3 has 15 residues. The CDR3 nucleotides are TGTGCCAGCAGTCGAATAGCGGGGGGGCCCCCTGAGCAGTTCTTC. Translated: CASSRIAGGPPEQFF.

The chain couples TRBV23-1 to TRBJ2-1; no clear D. TRBV23-1 belongs to the ORF category, with a function that is uncertain. This CDR3 region has 15 residues. Deletions cut 0 bases from V and 0 bases from J, with 6 bases between. The CDR3: CASSQSHSSYNEQFF. Written as DNA, the CDR3 is TGCGCCAGCAGTCAATCGCACAGCTCCTACAATGAGCAGTTCTTC.

V is TRBV30 and J is TRBJ2-7; D remains unclear. The V and J ends lost 1 base and 10 bases respectively, with 14 bases between them. This CDR3 has 12 amino acids. The germline gives CDR1 GTSNPN, CDR2 SVGIG (reference sequence). The CDR3 protein is CAWSASLRNQYF. The CDR3 bases are TGTGCCTGGAGTGCCTCCTTGAGAAACCAGTACTTC. Combining the CDR3 with reference TRBV30 and TRBJ2-7 gives the whole variable domain SQTIHQWPATLVQPVGSPLSLECTVEGTSNPNLYWYRQAAGRGLQLLFYSVGIGQISSEVPQNLSASRPQDRQFILSSKKLLLSDSGFYLCAWSASLRNQYFGPGTRLTVT.

This clone was recorded once. J is TRBJ2-3 and V is TRBV4-1, with a possible D match to TRBD2 (7 bases). The V gene lost 1 base and the J gene lost 7 bases, with 12 bases spanning the gap. The CDR3 is made up of 14 amino acids. The V gene's germline CDR1 is MGHRA and CDR2 YSYEKL. The chain's CDR3 is CASSQAGGQYTQYF. The CDR3 DNA is TGCGCCAGCAGCCAAGCGGGGGGCCAATATACGCAGTATTTT.

The gene calls are TRBV19 and TRBJ2-3; 8 nucleotides agree with TRBD2. This CDR3 has 16 residues. V trimming: 5 bases; J trimming: 0 bases; junction bases outside the gene matches: 7. Germline CDR1 and CDR2: LNHDA and SQIVND (reference sequence). The CDR3 sequence is CASSLYGGASTDTQYF. Written as DNA, the CDR3 is TGTGCCAGTAGTCTTTACGGGGGGGCTAGCACAGATACGCAGTATTTT.

The V gene is TRBV2, the J gene TRBJ2-3; 7 bases agree with TRBD2. The V and J ends lost 7 bases and 2 bases, in that order; junction bases with no gene match: 6. Germline V gives CDR1 SNHLY, CDR2 FYNNEI. The CDR3 extends over 14 amino acids. The DNA for the CDR3 is TGTGCCAGCAAGCGGGGAGACAACACAGATACGCAGTATTTT. Its protein is CASKRGDNTDTQYF.

The genes are TRBV15 and TRBJ1-4; the D gene is possibly TRBD1 (5 bases). The CDR3 loop spans 15 amino acids. The germline V and J ends were trimmed by 0 bases and 8 bases, with 13 bases remaining between them. Germline CDR1 LNHNV, CDR2 YYDKDF (reference sequence). The CDR3 loop is CATSREPAGSEKLFF. Written as DNA, the CDR3 is TGTGCCACCAGCAGAGAACCTGCAGGGTCGGAAAAACTGTTTTTT.

The chain carries TRBV5-8 and TRBJ2-3; maybe TRBD2 (9 bases). Looked up from germline, CDR1 is SGHTS and CDR2 is YDEGEE. The CDR3 spans 16 residues. V was cut by 4 bases and J by 3 bases, with 18 bases left in between. CDR3 bases: TGTGCCAGCAGCACAGGGGGTAGCGGGGGAACAGATACGCAGTATTTT. Residues: CASSTGGSGGTDTQYF.

The chain combines TRBV24-1 with TRBJ2-5, with TRBD1 identical over 7 bases. V shed 3 bases and J 2 bases; nucleotides not matched to a gene: 8. This CDR3 has 16 amino acids. The V gene's germline CDR1 is KGHDR and CDR2 SFDVKD. CDR3 in DNA: TGTGCCACCAGTGATCCCGGGACAGTGGGACAAGAGACCCAGTACTTC. Translating it yields CATSDPGTVGQETQYF.

The chain is built from TRBV6-5 and TRBJ2-1; TRBD1 agrees at 7 bases. CDR1 and CDR2 from the germline V gene are MNHEY and SVGAGI. The CDR3 is 15 amino acids. The trim removed 6 bases at V and 2 bases at J, leaving 7 bases unmatched. The CDR3 region is CASRDTGVAYNEQFF. In DNA, the CDR3 is TGTGCCAGCAGAGACACAGGGGTAGCCTACAATGAGCAGTTCTTC.

The chain uses TRBV11-3 and TRBJ2-1, with TRBD1 matching 7 bases. CDR1 and CDR2 (germline): SGHNT, YENEEA. V shed 5 bases and J 6 bases; nucleotides not matched to a gene: 10. The length of the CDR3 is 15 residues. CDR3 sequence reads: CASSPGGSNGNEQFF. The CDR3 DNA reads TGTGCCAGCAGCCCAGGGGGTAGTAATGGCAATGAGCAGTTCTTC.

This chain joins TRBV5-4 and TRBJ2-7, with TRBD2 identical over 9 bases. V was pared by 0 bases and J by 7 bases, with 14 bases of the junction left unmatched. Germline loops: CDR1 SGHNT, CDR2 YYREEE (reference sequence). The CDR3 is made up of 17 amino acids. CDR3 amino acids: CASSLARGGGPTLEQYF. CDR3 bases: TGTGCCAGCAGCTTGGCTCGCGGGGGGGGACCTACTTTAGAGCAGTACTTC. Based on the CDR3 plus reference TRBV5-4 and TRBJ2-7, the full variable domain is ETGVTQSPTHLIKTRGQQVTLRCSSQSGHNTVSWYQQALGQGPQFIFQYYREEENGRGNFPPRFSGLQFPNYSSELNVNALELDDSALYLCASSLARGGGPTLEQYFGPGTRLTVT.

V gene TRBV6-6 combines with J gene TRBJ1-2, with 7 bases matching TRBD1. The germline V gene encodes CDR1 MNHNY and CDR2 SVGAGI (reference sequence). The CDR3 totals 13 residues. V was clipped by 5 bases and J by 2 bases; unmatched bases: 2. The CDR3 DNA reads as TGTGCCAGCAGTGCACAGGGGAACTATGGCTACACCTTC. The encoded protein is CASSAQGNYGYTF.

The chain employs TRBV7-9 and TRBJ1-1; possible D gene TRBD1, 6 bases. V was shortened by 7 bases and J by 3 bases, with 18 bases between the two germline ends. The CDR3 is 15 residues long. The germline CDR1 and CDR2 sequences are SEHNR and FQNEAQ (reference sequence). The CDR3, as DNA: TGTGCCAGCACCTACCCCACAGGGAGGGACACTGAAGCTTTCTTT. Protein product: CASTYPTGRDTEAFF.